These 7 T cell receptor beta chains share one sample of origin, sequenced in a study of shared clonotypes between healthy human individuals. Measured with immunoSEQ multiplex PCR; TCRdb has only the in-frame clones, and not every one. The top ten hold around 12% of the sample, which has about 460,000 clones, roughly four fifths seen once. Sample: PBMCs. All receptors come from a woman aged 40 to 50 in good health. Some clones in this sample may be carry-over from other donors' samples.

The chain uses TRBV19 and TRBJ2-7; D unclear. The CDR3 contains 14 residues. The V gene lost 3 bases and the J gene lost 1 base, with 10 bases spanning the gap. CDR1 LNHDA and CDR2 SQIVND come from the germline V gene (reference sequence). The CDR3 sequence is CASSIRSGSYEQYF. Here the CDR3 DNA reads TGTGCCAGTAGTATCCGTTCAGGATCCTACGAGCAGTACTTC.

The rearrangement uses TRBV7-9 and TRBJ1-6, with a tentative D call TRBD1 (5 bases). CDR1 and CDR2 (germline): SEHNR, FQNEAQ (reference sequence). The CDR3 length is 13 residues. V lost 4 bases and J lost 8, with 9 bases in between. The CDR3 here is CASSWDGDSPLHF. In DNA, the CDR3 is TGTGCCAGCAGCTGGGACGGGGATTCACCCCTCCACTTT.

The rearrangement links TRBV28 to TRBJ2-5; TRBD1 aligns across 10 bases. Looked up from germline, CDR1 is MDHEN and CDR2 is SYDVKM. J lost 2 bases, V lost 4 bases, and 7 bases had no gene match. The CDR3 length is 16 residues. The CDR3 nucleotides read TGTGCCAGCAGTTCCATCCGGACAGGGGGACAAGAGACCCAGTACTTC. Residues: CASSSIRTGGQETQYF.

The rearrangement links TRBV13 to TRBJ1-2, with 9 bases lining up with TRBD1. The germline gives CDR1 PRHDT, CDR2 FYEKMQ (reference sequence). The CDR3 spans 13 residues. The V and J ends lost 4 bases and 3 bases, in that order; junction bases with no gene match: 0. The CDR3 sequence is CASSWTGDYGYTF. The CDR3, as DNA: TGTGCCAGCAGCTGGACAGGGGACTATGGCTACACCTTC.

This clone was recorded only once. A far larger clone differs by one base, so this is likely a read error. The same CDR3 arises from other DNA sequences in this sample as well. This chain links TRBV2 with TRBJ1-1, with 10 positions matching TRBD1. V dropped 6 bases and J dropped 8; count of bases not matched to a gene: 6. This CDR3 contains 13 residues. The germline gives CDR1 SNHLY, CDR2 FYNNEI. CDR3 in amino acids: CASRRQGAPEAFF. The CDR3 DNA is TGTGCCAGCAGAAGACAGGGGGCGCCCGAAGCTTTCTTT.

This rearrangement joins TRBV11-2 to TRBJ1-1; maybe TRBD1 (5 bases). Trimming cost V 1 base and J 8 bases, with 11 bases left between them. CDR3 length: 13 amino acids. Looked up from germline, CDR1 is SGHAT and CDR2 is FQNNGV. CDR3 nucleotides: TGTGCCAGCAGCTTAGCGGGACGGGTAGAAGCTTTCTTT. Protein: CASSLAGRVEAFF.

This chain uses TRBV28 with TRBJ1-1; tentative D call: TRBD1 (6 bases). Germline assignment: CDR1 MDHEN and CDR2 SYDVKM. Trimming pared 3 bases from V and 4 bases from J, leaving 6 bases between. The CDR3 runs to 12 residues. The CDR3 DNA follows: TGTGCCAGCAGTTTGGGGGCCACTGAAGCTTTCTTT. Protein sequence: CASSLGATEAFF.